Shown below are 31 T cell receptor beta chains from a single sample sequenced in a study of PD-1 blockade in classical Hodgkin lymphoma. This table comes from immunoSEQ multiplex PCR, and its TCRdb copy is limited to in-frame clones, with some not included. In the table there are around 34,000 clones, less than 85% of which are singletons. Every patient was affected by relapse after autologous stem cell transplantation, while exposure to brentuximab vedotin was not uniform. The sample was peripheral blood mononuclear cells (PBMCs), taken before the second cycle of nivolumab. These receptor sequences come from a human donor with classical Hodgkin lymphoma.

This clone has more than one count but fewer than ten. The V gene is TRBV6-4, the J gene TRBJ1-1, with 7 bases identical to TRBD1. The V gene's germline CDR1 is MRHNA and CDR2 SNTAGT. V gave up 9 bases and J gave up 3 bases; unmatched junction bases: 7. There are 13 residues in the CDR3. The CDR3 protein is CARRQGRDTEAFF. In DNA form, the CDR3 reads TGTGCCAGACGACAGGGTCGGGACACTGAAGCTTTCTTT.

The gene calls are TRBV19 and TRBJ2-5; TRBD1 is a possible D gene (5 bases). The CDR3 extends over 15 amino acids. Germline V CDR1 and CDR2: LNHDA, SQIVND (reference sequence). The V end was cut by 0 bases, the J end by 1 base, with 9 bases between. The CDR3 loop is CASSIDLRGQETQYF. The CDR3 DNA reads TGTGCCAGTAGTATAGATCTAAGGGGCCAAGAGACCCAGTACTTC. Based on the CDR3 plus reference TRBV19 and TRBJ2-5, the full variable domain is DGGITQSPKYLFRKEGQNVTLSCEQNLNHDAMYWYRQDPGQGLRLIYYSQIVNDFQKGDIAEGYSVSREKKESFPLTVTSAQKNPTAFYLCASSIDLRGQETQYFGPGTRLLVL.

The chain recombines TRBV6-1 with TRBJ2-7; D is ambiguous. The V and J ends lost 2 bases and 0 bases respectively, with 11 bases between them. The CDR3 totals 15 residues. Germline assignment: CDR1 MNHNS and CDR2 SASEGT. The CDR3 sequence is CASSEIIQSSYEQYF. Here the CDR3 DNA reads TGTGCCAGCAGTGAAATCATCCAGAGCTCCTACGAGCAGTACTTC.

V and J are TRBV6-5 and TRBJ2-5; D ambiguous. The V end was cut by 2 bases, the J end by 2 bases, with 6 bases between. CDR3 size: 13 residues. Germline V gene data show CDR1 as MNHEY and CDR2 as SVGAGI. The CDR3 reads CASSYPEQETQYF. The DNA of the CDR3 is TGTGCCAGCAGTTACCCCGAGCAAGAGACCCAGTACTTC.

CDR3 loop: CASSLSLAGSYNEQFF. CDR3 nucleotide sequence: TGTGCCAGCAGCTTAAGCTTAGCGGGTTCCTACAATGAGCAGTTCTTC. The rearrangement uses TRBV7-9 and TRBJ2-1, with 7 bases matching TRBD2. Germline-derived CDR1 and CDR2 are SEHNR and FQNEAQ (reference sequence). Trimming cost V 2 bases and J 1 base; bases outside gene matches: 5. There are 16 residues in the CDR3.

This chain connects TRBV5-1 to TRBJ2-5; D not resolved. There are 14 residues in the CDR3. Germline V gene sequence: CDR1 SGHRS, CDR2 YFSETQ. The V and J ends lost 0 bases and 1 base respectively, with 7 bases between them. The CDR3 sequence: CASSLARPQETQYF. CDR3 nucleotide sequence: TGCGCCAGCAGCTTGGCCCGGCCCCAAGAGACCCAGTACTTC.

The CDR3 coding sequence is TGTGCCAGTAGTATAGGCGGACTAGGCGAGCAGTACTTC. Amino acids: CASSIGGLGEQYF. The V gene is TRBV19, the J gene TRBJ2-7; 7 positions match TRBD2. CDR1 and CDR2 from the germline V gene are LNHDA and SQIVND (reference sequence). The CDR3 is made up of 13 amino acids. Germline trimming cut 1 base from V and 6 bases from J; bases unmatched to any gene: 3.

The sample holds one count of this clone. CDR3 in DNA: TGCGCCAGCAGCCCCCGTGGGGGGAGGGCAGATACGCAGTATTTT. This sequence encodes CASSPRGGRADTQYF. V is TRBV4-3 and J is TRBJ2-3; TRBD2 matches 7 bases. V dropped 4 bases and J dropped 4; count of bases not matched to a gene: 8. Germline CDR1 is LGHNA and CDR2 is YSLEER. This CDR3 has 15 residues.

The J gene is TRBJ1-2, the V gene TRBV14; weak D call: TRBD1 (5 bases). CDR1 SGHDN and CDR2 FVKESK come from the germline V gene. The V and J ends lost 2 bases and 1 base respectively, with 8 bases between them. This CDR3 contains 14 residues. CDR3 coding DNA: TGTGCCAGCAGCCAATCCAGGGATAACTATGGCTACACCTTC. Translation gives CASSQSRDNYGYTF. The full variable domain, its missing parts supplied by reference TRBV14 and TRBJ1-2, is EAGVTQFPSHSVIEKGQTVTLRCDPISGHDNLYWYRRVMGKEIKFLLHFVKESKQDESGMPNNRFLAERTGGTYSTLKVQPAELEDSGVYFCASSQSRDNYGYTFGSGTRLTVV.

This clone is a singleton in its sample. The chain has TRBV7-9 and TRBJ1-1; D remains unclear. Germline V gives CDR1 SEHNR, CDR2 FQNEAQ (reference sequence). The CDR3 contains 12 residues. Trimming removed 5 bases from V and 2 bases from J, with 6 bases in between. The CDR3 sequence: CASSGVNTEAFF. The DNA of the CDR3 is TGTGCCAGCAGCGGGGTAAACACTGAAGCTTTCTTT.

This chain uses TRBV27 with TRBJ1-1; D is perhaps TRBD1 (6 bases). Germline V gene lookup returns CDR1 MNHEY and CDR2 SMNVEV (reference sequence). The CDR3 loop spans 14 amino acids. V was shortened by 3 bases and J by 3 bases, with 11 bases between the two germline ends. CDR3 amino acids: CASSFTGLDTEAFF. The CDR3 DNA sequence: TGTGCCAGCAGTTTCACAGGGTTGGACACTGAAGCTTTCTTT.

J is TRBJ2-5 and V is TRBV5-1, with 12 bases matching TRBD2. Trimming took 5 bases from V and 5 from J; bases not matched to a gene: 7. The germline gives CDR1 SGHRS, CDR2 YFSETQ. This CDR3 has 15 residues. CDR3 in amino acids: CASRGTSGPHETQYF. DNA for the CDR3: TGCGCCAGCAGGGGGACTAGCGGGCCTCATGAGACCCAGTACTTC. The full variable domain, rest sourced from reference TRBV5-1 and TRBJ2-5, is KAGVTQTPRYLIKTRGQQVTLSCSPISGHRSVSWYQQTPGQGLQFLFEYFSETQRNKGNFPGRFSGRQFSNSRSEMNVSTLELGDSALYLCASRGTSGPHETQYFGPGTRLLVL.

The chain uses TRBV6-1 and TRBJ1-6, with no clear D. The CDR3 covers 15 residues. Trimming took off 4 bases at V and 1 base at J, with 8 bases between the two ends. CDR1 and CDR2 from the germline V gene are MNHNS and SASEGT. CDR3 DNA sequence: TGTGCCAGCAGTGTAGTCGGATCCTATAATTCACCCCTCCACTTT. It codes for CASSVVGSYNSPLHF.

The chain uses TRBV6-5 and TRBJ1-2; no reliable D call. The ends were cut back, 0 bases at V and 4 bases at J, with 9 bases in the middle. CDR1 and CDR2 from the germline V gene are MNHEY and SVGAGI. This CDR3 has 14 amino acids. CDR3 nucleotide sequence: TGTGCCAGCAGTTACTCGAAACGGTTCTATGGCTACACCTTC. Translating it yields CASSYSKRFYGYTF.

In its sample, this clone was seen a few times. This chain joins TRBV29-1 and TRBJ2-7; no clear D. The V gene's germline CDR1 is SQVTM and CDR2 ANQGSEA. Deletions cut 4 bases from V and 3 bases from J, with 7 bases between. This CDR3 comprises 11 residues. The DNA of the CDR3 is TGCAGCGTTGGGTCTGGCTACGAGCAGTACTTC. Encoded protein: CSVGSGYEQYF.

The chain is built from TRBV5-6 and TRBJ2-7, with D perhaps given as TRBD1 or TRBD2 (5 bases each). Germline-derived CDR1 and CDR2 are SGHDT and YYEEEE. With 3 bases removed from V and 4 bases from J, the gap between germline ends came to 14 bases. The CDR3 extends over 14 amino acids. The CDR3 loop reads CASSSTWGSYEQYF. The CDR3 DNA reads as TGTGCCAGCAGCTCCACATGGGGGTCATACGAGCAGTACTTC.

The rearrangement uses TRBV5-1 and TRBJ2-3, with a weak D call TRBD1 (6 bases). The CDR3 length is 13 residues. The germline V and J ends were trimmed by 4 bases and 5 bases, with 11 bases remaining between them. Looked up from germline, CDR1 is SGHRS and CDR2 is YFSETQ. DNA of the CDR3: TGCGCCAGCAGCGTCGGCAGGGGAGATACGCAGTATTTT. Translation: CASSVGRGDTQYF.

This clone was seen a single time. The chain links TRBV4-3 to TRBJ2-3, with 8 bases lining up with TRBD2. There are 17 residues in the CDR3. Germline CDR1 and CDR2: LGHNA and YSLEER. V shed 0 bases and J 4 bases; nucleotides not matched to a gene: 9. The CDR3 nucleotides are TGCGCCAGCAGCCAAGAGTTCGGGGGGGGCGTCGCAGATACGCAGTATTTT. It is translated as CASSQEFGGGVADTQYF.

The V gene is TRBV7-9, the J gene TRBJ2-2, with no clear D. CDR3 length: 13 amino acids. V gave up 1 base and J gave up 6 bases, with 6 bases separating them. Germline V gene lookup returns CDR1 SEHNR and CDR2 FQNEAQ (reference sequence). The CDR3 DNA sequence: TGTGCCAGCAGCTTAGGAGAGGCCGGGGAGCTGTTTTTT. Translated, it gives CASSLGEAGELFF.

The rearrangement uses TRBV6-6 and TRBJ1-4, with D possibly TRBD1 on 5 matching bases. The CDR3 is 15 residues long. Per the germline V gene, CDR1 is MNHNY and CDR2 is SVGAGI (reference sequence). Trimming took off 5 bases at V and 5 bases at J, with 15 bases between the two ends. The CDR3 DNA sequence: TGTGCCAGCAGTCCGATTGGGGGATTGAATGAAAAACTGTTTTTT. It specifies CASSPIGGLNEKLFF.

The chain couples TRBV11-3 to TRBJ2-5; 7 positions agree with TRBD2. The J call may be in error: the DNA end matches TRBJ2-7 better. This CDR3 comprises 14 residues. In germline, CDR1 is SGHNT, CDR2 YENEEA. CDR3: CASSPRGGTYEQYF. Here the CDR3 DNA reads TGTGCCAGCAGCCCCCGGGGAGGGACCTACGAGCAGTACTTC.

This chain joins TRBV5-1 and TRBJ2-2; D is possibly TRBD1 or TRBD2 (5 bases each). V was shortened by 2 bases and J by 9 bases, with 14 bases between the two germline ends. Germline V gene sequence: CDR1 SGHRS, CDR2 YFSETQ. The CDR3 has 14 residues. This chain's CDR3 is CASSFTGPSRELFF. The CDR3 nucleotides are TGCGCCAGCAGCTTTACGGGGCCCTCCCGGGAGCTGTTTTTT.

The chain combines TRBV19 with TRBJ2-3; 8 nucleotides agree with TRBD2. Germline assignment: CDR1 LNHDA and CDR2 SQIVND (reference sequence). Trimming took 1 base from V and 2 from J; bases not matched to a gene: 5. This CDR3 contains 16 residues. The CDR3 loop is CASSIVDSGVTDTQYF. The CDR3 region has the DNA TGTGCCAGTAGTATAGTAGATAGCGGGGTCACAGATACGCAGTATTTT.

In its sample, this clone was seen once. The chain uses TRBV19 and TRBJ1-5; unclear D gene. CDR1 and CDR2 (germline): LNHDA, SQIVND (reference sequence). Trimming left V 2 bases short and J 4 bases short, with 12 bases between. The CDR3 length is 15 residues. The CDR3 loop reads CASSIQRLRNQPQHF. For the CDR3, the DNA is TGTGCCAGTAGTATACAGCGTTTGCGGAATCAGCCCCAGCATTTT.

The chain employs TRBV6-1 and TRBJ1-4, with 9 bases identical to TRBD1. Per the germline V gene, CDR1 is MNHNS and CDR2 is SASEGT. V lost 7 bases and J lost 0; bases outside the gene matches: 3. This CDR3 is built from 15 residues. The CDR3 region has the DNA TGTGCCAGCAATCGACAGGGGGCAACTAATGAAAAACTGTTTTTT. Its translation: CASNRQGATNEKLFF.

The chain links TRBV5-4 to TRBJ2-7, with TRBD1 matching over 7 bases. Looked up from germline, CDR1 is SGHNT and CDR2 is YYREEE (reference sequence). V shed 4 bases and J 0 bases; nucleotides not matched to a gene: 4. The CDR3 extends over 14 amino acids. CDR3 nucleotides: TGTGCCAGCAGCGTGACAGGGTTCTCCTACGAGCAGTACTTC. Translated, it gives CASSVTGFSYEQYF.

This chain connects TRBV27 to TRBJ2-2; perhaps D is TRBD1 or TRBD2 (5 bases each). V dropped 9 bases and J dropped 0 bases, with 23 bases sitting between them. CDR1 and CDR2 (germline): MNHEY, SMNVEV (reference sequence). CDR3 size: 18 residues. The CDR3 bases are TGTGCCAGAGCGACGTTATCCCGGGACGCAACGAACACCGGGGAGCTGTTTTTT. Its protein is CARATLSRDATNTGELFF.

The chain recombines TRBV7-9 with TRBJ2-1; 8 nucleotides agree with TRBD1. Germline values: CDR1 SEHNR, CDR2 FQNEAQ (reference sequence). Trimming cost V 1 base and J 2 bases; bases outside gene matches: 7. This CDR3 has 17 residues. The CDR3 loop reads CASSLEGRTGPYNEQFF. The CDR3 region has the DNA TGTGCCAGCAGCTTAGAAGGTAGGACAGGGCCCTACAATGAGCAGTTCTTC.

CDR3 residues: CASSSWGVREQYF. The CDR3 region has the DNA TGTGCCAGCAGCTCCTGGGGCGTCAGAGAGCAGTACTTC. The chain combines TRBV11-2 with TRBJ2-7; D is perhaps TRBD1 (5 bases). CDR1 and CDR2 from the germline V gene are SGHAT and FQNNGV. This CDR3 is built from 13 residues. The germline V and J ends were trimmed by 4 bases and 7 bases, with 14 bases remaining between them.

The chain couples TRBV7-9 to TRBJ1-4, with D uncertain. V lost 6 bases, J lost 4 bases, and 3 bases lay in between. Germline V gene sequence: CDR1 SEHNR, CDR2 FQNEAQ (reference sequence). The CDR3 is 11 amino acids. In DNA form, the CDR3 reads TGTGCCAGCAGGGGTAATGAAAAACTGTTTTTT. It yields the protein CASRGNEKLFF.

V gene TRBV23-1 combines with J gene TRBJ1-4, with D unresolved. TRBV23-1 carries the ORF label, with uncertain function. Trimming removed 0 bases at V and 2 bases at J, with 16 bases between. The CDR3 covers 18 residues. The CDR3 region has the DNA TGCGCCAGCAGTCAATCGATCCGGCTAGGGATCACTAATGAAAAACTGTTTTTT. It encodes CASSQSIRLGITNEKLFF.